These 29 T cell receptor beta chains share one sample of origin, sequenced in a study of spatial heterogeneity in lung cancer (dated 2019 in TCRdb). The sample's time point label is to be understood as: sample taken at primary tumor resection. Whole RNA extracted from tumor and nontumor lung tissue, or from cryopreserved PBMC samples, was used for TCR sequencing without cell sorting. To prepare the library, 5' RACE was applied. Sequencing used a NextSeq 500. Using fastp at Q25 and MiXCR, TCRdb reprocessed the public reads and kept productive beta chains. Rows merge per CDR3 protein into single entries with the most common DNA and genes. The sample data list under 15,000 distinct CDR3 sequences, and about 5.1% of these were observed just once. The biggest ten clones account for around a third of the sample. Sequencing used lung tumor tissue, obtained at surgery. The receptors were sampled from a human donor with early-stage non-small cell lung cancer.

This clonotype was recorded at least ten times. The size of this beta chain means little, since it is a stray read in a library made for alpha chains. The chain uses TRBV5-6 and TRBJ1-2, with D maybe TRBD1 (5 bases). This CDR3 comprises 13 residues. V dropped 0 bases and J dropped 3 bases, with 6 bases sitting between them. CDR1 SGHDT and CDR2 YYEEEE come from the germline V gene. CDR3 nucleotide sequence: TGTGCCAGCAGCTTGGGCAGGGACTATGGCTACACCTTC. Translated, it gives CASSLGRDYGYTF. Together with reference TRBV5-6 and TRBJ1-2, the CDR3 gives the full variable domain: DAGVTQSPTHLIKTRGQQVTLRCSPKSGHDTVSWYQQALGQGPQFIFQYYEEEERQRGNFPDRFSGHQFPNYSSELNVNALLLGDSALYLCASSLGRDYGYTFGSGTRLTVV.

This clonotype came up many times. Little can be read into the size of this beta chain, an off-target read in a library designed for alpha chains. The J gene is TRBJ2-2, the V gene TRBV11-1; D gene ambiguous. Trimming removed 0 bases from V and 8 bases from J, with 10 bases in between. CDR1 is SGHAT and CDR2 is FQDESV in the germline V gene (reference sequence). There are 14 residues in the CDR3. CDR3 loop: CASSLADGVGELFF. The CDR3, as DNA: TGTGCCAGCAGCTTAGCGGACGGTGTGGGGGAGCTGTTTTTT.

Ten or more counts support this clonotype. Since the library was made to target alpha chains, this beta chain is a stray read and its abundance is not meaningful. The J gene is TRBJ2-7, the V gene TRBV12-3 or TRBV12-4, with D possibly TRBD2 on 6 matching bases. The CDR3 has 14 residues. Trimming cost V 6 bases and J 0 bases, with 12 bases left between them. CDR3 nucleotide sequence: TGTGCCAGCAGGCGGGGTATTTCCTCCTACGAGCAGTACTTC. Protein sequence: CASRRGISSYEQYF.

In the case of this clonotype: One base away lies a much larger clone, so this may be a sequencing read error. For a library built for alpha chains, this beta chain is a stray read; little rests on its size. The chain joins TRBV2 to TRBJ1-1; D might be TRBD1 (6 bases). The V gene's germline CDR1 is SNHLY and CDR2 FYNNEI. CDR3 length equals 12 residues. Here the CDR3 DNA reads TGTGTCAGCATTGGGGGCTGGACTGAAGCTTTCTTT. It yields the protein CVSIGGWTEAFF.

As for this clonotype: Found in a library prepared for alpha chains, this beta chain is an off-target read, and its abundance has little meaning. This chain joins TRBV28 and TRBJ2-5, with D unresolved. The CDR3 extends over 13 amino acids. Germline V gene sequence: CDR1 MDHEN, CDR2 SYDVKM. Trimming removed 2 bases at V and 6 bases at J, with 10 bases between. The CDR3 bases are TGTGCCAGCAGTTTAGTCGGCTACAAGACCCAGTACTTC. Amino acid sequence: CASSLVGYKTQYF.

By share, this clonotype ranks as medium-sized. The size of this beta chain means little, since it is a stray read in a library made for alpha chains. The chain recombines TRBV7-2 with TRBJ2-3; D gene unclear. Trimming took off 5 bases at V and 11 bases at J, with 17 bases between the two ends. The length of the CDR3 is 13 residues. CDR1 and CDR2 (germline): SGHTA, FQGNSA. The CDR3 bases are TGTGCCAGCAGCCAGACCACTAATCATAAGCAGTATTTT. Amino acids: CASSQTTNHKQYF.

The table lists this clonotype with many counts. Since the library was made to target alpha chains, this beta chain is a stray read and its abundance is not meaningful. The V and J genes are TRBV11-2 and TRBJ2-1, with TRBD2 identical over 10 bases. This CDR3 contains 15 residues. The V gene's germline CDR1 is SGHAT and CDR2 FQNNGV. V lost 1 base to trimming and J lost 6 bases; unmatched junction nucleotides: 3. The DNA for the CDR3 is TGTGCCAGCAGCTTAGGGGCTAGCGGGAGCAATGAGCAGTTCTTC. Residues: CASSLGASGSNEQFF.

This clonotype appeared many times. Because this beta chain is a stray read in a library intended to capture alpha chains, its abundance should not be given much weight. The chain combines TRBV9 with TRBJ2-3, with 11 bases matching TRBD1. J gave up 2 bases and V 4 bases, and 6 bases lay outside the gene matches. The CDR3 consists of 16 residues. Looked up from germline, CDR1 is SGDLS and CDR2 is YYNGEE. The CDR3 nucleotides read TGTGCCAGCAGCACGAGGGACAGGGGGTTCACAGATACGCAGTATTTT. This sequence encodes CASSTRDRGFTDTQYF. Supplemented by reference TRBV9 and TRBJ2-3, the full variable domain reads DSGVTQTPKHLITATGQRVTLRCSPRSGDLSVYWYQQSLDQGLQFLIQYYNGEERAKGNILERFSAQQFPDLHSELNLSSLELGDSALYFCASSTRDRGFTDTQYFGPGTRLTVL.

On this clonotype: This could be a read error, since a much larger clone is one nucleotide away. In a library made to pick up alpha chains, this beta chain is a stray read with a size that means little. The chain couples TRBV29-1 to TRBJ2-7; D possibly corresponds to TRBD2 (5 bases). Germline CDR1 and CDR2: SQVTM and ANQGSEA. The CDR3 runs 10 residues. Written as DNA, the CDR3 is TGCAGCGTTGGGGAGTACGAGCAGCACTTC. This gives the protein CSVGEYEQHF.

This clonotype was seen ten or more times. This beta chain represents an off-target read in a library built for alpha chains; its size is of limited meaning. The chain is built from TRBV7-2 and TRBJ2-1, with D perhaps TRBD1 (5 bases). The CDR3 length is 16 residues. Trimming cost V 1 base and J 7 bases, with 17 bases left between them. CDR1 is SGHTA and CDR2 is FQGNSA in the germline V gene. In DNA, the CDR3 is TGTGCCAGCAGCTTAGTCAGTCAGGGTAGAAGGAATGAGCAGTTCTTC. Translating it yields CASSLVSQGRRNEQFF.

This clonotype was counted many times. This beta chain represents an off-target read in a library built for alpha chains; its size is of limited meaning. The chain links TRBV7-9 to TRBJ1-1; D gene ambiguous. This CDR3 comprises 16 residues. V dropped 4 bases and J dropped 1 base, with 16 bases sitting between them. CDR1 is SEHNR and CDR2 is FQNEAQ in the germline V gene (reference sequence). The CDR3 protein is CASSSSGGLANTEAFF. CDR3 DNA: TGTGCCAGCAGCTCATCTGGCGGGCTGGCGAACACTGAAGCTTTCTTT.

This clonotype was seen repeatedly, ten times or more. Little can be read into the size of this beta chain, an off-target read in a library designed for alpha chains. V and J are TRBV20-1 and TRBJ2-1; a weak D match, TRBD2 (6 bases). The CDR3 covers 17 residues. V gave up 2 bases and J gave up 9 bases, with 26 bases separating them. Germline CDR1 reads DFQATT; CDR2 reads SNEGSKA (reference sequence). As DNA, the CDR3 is TGCAGTGCTAGACGACGGGCTAGCGCCCACGGGATAGGTGAGCAGTTCTTC. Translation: CSARRRASAHGIGEQFF.

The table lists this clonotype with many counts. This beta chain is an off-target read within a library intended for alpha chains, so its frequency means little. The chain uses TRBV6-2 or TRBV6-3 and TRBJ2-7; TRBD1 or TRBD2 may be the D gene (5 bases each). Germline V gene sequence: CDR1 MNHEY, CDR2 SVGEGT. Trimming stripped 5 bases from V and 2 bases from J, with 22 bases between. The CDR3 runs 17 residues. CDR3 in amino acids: CASSHLRTGTAAYEQYF. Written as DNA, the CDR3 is TGTGCCAGCAGTCACCTCAGGACCGGGACGGCTGCCTACGAGCAGTACTTC.

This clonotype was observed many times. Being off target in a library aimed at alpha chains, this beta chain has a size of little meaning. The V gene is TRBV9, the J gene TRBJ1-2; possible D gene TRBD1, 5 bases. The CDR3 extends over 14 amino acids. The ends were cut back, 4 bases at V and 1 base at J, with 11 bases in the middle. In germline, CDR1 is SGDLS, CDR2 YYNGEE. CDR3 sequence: CASSPQEFNYGYTF. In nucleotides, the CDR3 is TGTGCCAGCAGCCCACAGGAATTTAACTATGGCTACACCTTC.

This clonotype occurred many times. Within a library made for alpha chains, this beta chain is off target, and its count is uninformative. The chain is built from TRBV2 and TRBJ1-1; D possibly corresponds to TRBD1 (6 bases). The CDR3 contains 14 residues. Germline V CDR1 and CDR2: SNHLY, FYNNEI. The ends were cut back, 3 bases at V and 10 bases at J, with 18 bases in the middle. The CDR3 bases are TGTGCCAGCAGTGATAACCCCAGGGGACGTGGAGCTTTCTTT. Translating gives CASSDNPRGRGAFF.

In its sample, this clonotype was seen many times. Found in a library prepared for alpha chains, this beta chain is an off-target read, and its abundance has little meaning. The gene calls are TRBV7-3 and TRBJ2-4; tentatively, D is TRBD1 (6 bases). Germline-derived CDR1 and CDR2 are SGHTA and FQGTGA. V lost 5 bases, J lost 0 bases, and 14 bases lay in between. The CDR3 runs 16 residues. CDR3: CASSIQGLRAKNIQYF. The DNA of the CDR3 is TGTGCCAGCAGCATACAGGGATTGAGAGCCAAAAACATTCAGTACTTC.

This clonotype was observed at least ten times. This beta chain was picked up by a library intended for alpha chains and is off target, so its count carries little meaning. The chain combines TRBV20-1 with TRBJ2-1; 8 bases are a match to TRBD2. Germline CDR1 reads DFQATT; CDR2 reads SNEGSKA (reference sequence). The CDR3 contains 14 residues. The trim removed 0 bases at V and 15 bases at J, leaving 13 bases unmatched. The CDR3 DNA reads TGCAGTGCTAGAGATGAATCACTAGCGGTGTCCCGGTTCTTC. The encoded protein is CSARDESLAVSRFF.

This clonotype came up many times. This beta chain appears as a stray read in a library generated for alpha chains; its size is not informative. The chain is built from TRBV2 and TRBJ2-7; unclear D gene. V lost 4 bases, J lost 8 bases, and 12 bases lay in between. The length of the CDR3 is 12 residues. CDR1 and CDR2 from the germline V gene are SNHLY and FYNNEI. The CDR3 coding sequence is TGTGCCAGCAGTGTGGTAGAGCTTCAGCAGTACTTC. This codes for CASSVVELQQYF.

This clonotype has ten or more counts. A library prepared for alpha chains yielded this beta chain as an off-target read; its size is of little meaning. The CDR3 spells CAWRSTGTGVRDQPQHF. For the CDR3, the DNA is TGTGCCTGGAGGTCTACCGGGACAGGGGTTAGGGATCAGCCCCAGCATTTT. The chain carries TRBV30 and TRBJ1-5; 10 bases are a match to TRBD1. The CDR3 is 17 amino acids. The trim removed 3 bases at V and 5 bases at J, leaving 13 bases unmatched. Germline CDR1 is GTSNPN and CDR2 is SVGIG (reference sequence).

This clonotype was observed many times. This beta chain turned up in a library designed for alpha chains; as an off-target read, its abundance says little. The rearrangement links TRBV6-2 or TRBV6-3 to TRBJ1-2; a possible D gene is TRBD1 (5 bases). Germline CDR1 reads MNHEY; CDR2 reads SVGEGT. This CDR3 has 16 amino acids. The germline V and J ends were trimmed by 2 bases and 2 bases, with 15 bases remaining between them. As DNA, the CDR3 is TGTGCCAGCAGTTACCGGGCAGGGTCCCTCAACTATGGCTACACCTTC. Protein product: CASSYRAGSLNYGYTF.

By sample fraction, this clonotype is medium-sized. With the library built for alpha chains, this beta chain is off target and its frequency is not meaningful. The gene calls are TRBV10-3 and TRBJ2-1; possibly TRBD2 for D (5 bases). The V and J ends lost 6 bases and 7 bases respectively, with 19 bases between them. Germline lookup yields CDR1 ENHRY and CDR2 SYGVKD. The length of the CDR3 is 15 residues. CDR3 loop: CAIRTLSGSGNEQFF. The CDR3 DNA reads TGTGCCATCAGGACTCTAAGCGGAAGTGGGAATGAGCAGTTCTTC.

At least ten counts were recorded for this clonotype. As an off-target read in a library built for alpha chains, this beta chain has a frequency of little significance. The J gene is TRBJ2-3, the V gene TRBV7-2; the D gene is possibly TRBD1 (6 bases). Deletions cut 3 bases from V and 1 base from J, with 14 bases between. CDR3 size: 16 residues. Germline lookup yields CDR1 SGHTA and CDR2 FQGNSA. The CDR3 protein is CASSFTGLGGTDTQYF. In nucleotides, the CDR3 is TGTGCCAGCAGCTTCACAGGGTTGGGGGGCACAGATACGCAGTATTTT. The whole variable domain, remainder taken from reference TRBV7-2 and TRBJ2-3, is GAGVSQSPSNKVTEKGKDVELRCDPISGHTALYWYRQSLGQGLEFLIYFQGNSAPDKSGLPSDRFSAERTGGSVSTLTIQRTQQEDSAVYLCASSFTGLGGTDTQYFGPGTRLTVL.

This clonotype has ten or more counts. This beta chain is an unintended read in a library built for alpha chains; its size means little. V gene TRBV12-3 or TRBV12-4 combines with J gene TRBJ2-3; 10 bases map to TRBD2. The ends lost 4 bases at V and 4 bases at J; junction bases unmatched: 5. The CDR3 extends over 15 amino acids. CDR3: CASSSSSGGSDTQYF. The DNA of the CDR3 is TGTGCCAGCAGTTCCAGTAGCGGGGGGTCAGATACGCAGTATTTT.

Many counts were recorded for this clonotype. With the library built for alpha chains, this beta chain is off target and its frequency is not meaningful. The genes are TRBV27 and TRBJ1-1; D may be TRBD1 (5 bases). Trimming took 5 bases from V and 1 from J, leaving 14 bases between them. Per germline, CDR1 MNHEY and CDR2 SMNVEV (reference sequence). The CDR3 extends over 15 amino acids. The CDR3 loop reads CASSLKRGTNTEAFF. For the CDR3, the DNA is TGTGCCAGCAGTCTCAAGCGGGGGACGAACACTGAAGCTTTCTTT.

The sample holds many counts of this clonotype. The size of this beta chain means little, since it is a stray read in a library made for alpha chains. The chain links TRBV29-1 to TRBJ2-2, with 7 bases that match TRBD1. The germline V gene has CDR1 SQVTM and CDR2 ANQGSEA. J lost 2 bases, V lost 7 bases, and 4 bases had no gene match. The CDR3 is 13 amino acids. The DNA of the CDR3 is TGCAGCGCCCGGGACAGCAACACCGGGGAGCTGTTTTTT. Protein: CSARDSNTGELFF.

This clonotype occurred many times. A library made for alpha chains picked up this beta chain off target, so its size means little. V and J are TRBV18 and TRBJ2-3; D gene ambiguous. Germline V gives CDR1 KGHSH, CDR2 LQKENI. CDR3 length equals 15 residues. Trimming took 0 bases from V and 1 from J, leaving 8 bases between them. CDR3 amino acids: CASSPPSVGTDTQYF. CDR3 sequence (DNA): TGTGCCAGCTCACCACCCAGCGTCGGCACAGATACGCAGTATTTT.

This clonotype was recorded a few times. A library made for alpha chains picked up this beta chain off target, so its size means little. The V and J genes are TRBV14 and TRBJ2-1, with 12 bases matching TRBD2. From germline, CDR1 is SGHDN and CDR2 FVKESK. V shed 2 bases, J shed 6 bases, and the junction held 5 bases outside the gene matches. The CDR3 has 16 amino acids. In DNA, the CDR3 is TGTGCCAGCAGCCAAACTAGACTAGCGGGAGTCAATGAGCAGTTCTTC. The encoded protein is CASSQTRLAGVNEQFF.

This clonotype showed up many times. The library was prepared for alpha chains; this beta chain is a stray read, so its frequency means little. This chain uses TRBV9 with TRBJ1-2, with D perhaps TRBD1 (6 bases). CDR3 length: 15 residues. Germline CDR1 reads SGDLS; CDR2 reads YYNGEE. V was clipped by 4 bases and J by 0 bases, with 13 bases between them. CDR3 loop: CASSLTDRTNYGYTF. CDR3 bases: TGTGCCAGCAGCTTAACAGACAGGACTAACTATGGCTACACCTTC.

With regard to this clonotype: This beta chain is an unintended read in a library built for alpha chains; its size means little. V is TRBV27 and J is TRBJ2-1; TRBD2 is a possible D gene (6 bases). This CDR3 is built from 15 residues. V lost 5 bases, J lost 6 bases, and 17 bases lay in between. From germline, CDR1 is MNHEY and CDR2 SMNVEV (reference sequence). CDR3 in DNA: TGTGCCAGCAGTCAGGCGGGAATCCCAGGCAATGAGCAGTTCTTC. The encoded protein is CASSQAGIPGNEQFF.